Presented here are 15 T cell receptor beta chains from one specimen sequenced in a study of blood T cell repertoires in COVID-19. The data were produced by immunoSEQ multiplex PCR, yet TCRdb's version contains in-frame clones alone and is incomplete. The sample lists roughly 250,000 clones, 86% occurring once. Sequencing input: PBMCs or T cells enriched from blood (not recorded which). Source of these receptors: a woman aged 45-59 years who had recovered from COVID-19.

The CDR3 sequence is CASRPGGTYEQYF. DNA of the CDR3: TGTGCCAGCAGACCAGGGGGGACCTACGAGCAGTACTTC. The chain uses TRBV28 and TRBJ2-7; D is possibly TRBD1 (7 bases). Trimming pared 6 bases from V and 2 bases from J, leaving 11 bases between. Germline V CDR1 and CDR2: MDHEN, SYDVKM. This CDR3 comprises 13 residues.

This chain uses TRBV19 with TRBJ1-5; 8 positions match TRBD1. CDR3 length: 17 amino acids. J gave up 4 bases and V 7 bases, and 15 bases lay outside the gene matches. Germline CDR1 LNHDA, CDR2 SQIVND (reference sequence). The CDR3 region has the DNA TGTGCCAGTACCGTTGGCAGGGGGCGCTTGTCGAATCAGCCCCAGCATTTT. This translates into CASTVGRGRLSNQPQHF.

The V and J genes are TRBV6-5 and TRBJ1-6, with D possibly matching TRBD1 (6 bases). Germline CDR1 and CDR2: MNHEY and SVGAGI. The CDR3 runs to 15 residues. The V and J ends lost 6 bases and 5 bases respectively, with 14 bases between them. CDR3 residues: CASRLGQADNSPLHF. The CDR3 DNA sequence: TGTGCCAGCAGGCTGGGACAAGCCGATAATTCACCCCTCCACTTT.

The V gene is TRBV5-4, the J gene TRBJ1-6; TRBD1 is a possible D gene (5 bases). Looked up from germline, CDR1 is SGHNT and CDR2 is YYREEE (reference sequence). The CDR3 spans 15 residues. V gave up 4 bases and J gave up 5 bases, with 13 bases separating them. CDR3 bases: TGTGCCAGCAGCCCACGGACACCTGATAATTCACCCCTCCACTTT. Its protein product is CASSPRTPDNSPLHF.

J is TRBJ2-7 and V is TRBV4-1; D is undetermined. The CDR3 has 11 amino acids. The germline V and J ends were trimmed by 4 bases and 3 bases, with 4 bases remaining between them. CDR1 MGHRA and CDR2 YSYEKL come from the germline V gene. The CDR3 sequence: CASSRGYEQYF. In DNA form, the CDR3 reads TGCGCCAGCAGCCGAGGCTACGAGCAGTACTTC.

DNA of the CDR3: TGTGCCAGCAGCTTCAATTTAGATCAGCCCCAGCATTTT. This encodes CASSFNLDQPQHF. This rearrangement joins TRBV12-3 or TRBV12-4 to TRBJ1-5; no firm D call. This CDR3 is built from 13 residues. The ends were cut back, 6 bases at V and 5 bases at J, with 11 bases in the middle.

V is TRBV27 and J is TRBJ1-2; the D is unclear. Per the germline V gene, CDR1 is MNHEY and CDR2 is SMNVEV (reference sequence). V lost 4 bases and J 6 bases, leaving 12 bases between the germline ends. The CDR3 is 13 amino acids. CDR3 loop: CASSYRVGNGYTF. The CDR3 nucleotides are TGTGCCAGCAGTTACCGGGTGGGTAATGGCTACACCTTC.

At least ten counts were recorded for this clone. The V and J genes are TRBV13 and TRBJ2-1, with D maybe TRBD1 (6 bases). Trimming removed 5 bases at V and 4 bases at J, with 21 bases between. The CDR3 is made up of 17 amino acids. Germline-derived CDR1 and CDR2 are PRHDT and FYEKMQ (reference sequence). The CDR3 loop is CASSLRDTRHRYNEQFF. CDR3 sequence (DNA): TGTGCCAGCAGCCTCCGGGACACCCGGCATCGATACAATGAGCAGTTCTTC.

The chain joins TRBV11-3 to TRBJ2-2; D possibly corresponds to TRBD2 (6 bases). The CDR3 sequence is 14 residues long. Germline CDR1 SGHNT, CDR2 YENEEA. Trimming took 7 bases from V and 5 from J, leaving 14 bases between them. CDR3 region: CASTQGLWTGELFF. Here the CDR3 DNA reads TGTGCCAGCACCCAGGGACTTTGGACCGGGGAGCTGTTTTTT.

The V call is TRBV28, the J call TRBJ1-5; a weak D match, TRBD1 (6 bases). V lost 1 base to trimming and J lost 2 bases, with 9 bases between them. CDR3 length: 15 amino acids. Germline values: CDR1 MDHEN, CDR2 SYDVKM. CDR3: CASSLSAGGNQPQHF. In DNA form, the CDR3 reads TGTGCCAGCAGTTTATCCGCAGGGGGCAATCAGCCCCAGCATTTT. Drawing the rest from reference TRBV28 and TRBJ1-5, the complete variable domain is DVKVTQSSRYLVKRTGEKVFLECVQDMDHENMFWYRQDPGLGLRLIYFSYDVKMKEKGDIPEGYSVSREKKERFSLILESASTNQTSMYLCASSLSAGGNQPQHFGDGTRLSIL.

The chain carries TRBV5-4 and TRBJ2-1; the D gene is possibly TRBD1 (6 bases). Germline V CDR1 and CDR2: SGHNT, YYREEE (reference sequence). CDR3 length: 13 amino acids. Trimming took off 3 bases at V and 7 bases at J, with 11 bases between the two ends. The CDR3 sequence is CASSSNTGNEQFF. CDR3 nucleotides: TGTGCCAGCAGCTCAAATACAGGGAATGAGCAGTTCTTC.

The chain links TRBV5-1 to TRBJ2-1; 7 bases align to TRBD1. The V gene's germline CDR1 is SGHRS and CDR2 YFSETQ. V lost 4 bases, J lost 7 bases, and 11 bases stayed unmatched. The CDR3 runs 15 residues. CDR3: CASSLGAGGTNEQFF. Written as DNA, the CDR3 is TGCGCCAGCAGCCTGGGCGCAGGGGGAACGAATGAGCAGTTCTTC.

This clone occurred a few times. This chain connects TRBV19 to TRBJ2-3; 9 nucleotides line up with TRBD2. The CDR3 has 15 residues. Germline-derived CDR1 and CDR2 are LNHDA and SQIVND (reference sequence). V shed 7 bases, J shed 7 bases, and the junction held 12 bases outside the gene matches. CDR3 DNA: TGTGCCAGTACCATGGGCGGGAGGGCCATAAATACGCAGTATTTT. This gives the protein CASTMGGRAINTQYF.

This sequence joins TRBV4-1 and TRBJ1-2; TRBD1 agrees at 12 bases. V gave up 1 base and J gave up 10 bases; unmatched junction bases: 7. The CDR3 has 15 residues. The germline gives CDR1 MGHRA, CDR2 YSYEKL. The CDR3 region has the DNA TGCGCCAGCAGCCAAGCCCGCGGGACAGGGGGCCCCTACACCTTC. Translation gives CASSQARGTGGPYTF.

The chain combines TRBV19 with TRBJ2-7, with TRBD2 matching over 9 bases. J lost 2 bases, V lost 4 bases, and 9 bases had no gene match. Per germline, CDR1 LNHDA and CDR2 SQIVND (reference sequence). The CDR3 runs 16 residues. In nucleotides, the CDR3 is TGTGCCAGTAGTAAGGCGGGGGGGACTGACGCCTACGAGCAGTACTTC. Amino acids: CASSKAGGTDAYEQYF.